This T cell receptor (beta chain) stems from a study of blood T cell repertoires in COVID-19. This CDR3 region has 13 residues. Germline-derived CDR1 and CDR2 are MNHNY and SVGAGI (reference sequence). The trim removed 5 bases at V and 6 bases at J, leaving 5 bases unmatched. Profiling relied on immunoSEQ multiplex PCR, and the TCRdb table lists in-frame clones only, not all of them. This sample has about 230,000 clones, with 83% found just once. This receptor was obtained from a woman between 65 and 79 years old with active or convalescent COVID-19. V and J are TRBV6-6 and TRBJ1-2, with 8 positions matching TRBD1. The sequenced material came from peripheral blood. CDR3 region: CASSTGTGNGYTF. Here the CDR3 DNA reads TGTGCCAGCAGTACCGGGACAGGCAATGGCTACACCTTC.